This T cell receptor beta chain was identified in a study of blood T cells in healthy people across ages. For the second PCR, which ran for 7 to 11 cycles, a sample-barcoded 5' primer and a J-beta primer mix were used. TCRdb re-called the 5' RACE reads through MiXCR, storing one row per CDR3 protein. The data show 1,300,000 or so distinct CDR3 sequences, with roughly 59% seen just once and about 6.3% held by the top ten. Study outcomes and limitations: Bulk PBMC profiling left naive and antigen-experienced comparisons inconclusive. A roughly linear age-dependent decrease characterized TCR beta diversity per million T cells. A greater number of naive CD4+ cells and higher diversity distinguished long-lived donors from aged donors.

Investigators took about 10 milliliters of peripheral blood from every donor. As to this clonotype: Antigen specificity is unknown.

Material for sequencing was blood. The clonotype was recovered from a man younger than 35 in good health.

The DNA of the CDR3 is TGTGCCAGCAGCTTTGGAGGGAACAATCAGCCCCAGCATTTT. It is translated as CASSFGGNNQPQHF. This sequence joins TRBV7-2 and TRBJ1-5; D remains unclear. The ends were cut back, 3 bases at V and 3 bases at J, with 9 bases in the middle. The CDR3 contains 14 residues. Germline CDR1 and CDR2: SGHTA and FQGNSA.